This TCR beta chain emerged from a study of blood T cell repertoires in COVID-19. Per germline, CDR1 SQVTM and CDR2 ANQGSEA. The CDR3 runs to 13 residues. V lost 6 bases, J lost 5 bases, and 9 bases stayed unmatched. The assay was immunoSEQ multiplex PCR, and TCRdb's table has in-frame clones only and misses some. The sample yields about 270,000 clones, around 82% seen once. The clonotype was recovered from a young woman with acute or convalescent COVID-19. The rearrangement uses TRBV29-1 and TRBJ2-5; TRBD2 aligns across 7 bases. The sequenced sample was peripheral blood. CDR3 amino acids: CSVRAGPQETQYF. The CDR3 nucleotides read TGCAGCGTCAGAGCGGGGCCCCAGGAGACCCAGTACTTC.